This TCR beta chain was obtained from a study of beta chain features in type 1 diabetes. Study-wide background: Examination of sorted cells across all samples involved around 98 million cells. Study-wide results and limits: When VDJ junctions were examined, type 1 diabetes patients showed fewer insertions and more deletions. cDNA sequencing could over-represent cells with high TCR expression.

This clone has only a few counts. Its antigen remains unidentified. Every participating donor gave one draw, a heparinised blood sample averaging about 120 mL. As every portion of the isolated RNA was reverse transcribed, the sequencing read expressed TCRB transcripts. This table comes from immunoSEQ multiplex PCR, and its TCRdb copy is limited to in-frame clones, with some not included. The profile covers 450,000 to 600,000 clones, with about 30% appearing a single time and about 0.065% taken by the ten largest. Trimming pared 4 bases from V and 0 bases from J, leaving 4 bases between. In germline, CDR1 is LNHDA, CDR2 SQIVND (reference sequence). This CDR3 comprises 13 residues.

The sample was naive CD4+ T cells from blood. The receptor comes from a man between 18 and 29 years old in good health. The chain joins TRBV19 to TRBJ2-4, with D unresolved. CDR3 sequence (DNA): TGTGCCAGTAGTACTGCAGCCAAAAACATTCAGTACTTC. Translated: CASSTAAKNIQYF.